The T cell receptor beta chain under discussion was sequenced for a study of T-cell memory formation after mild COVID-19. Study information: Largely donor-specific TCR clusters were found. General study points: Contracting CD8+ clones were enriched in EMRA, CD4+ mainly in CM and EM. Detection of some responders pre-infection suggested pre-existing cross-reactive memory T cells participated.

Via MiXCR, TCRdb re-called the 5' RACE reads, giving one row per CDR3 protein. The sample includes roughly 340,000 distinct CDR3 sequences, around a sixth of them seen just once. A remark on this clonotype: Its target is unknown.

Trimming removed 11 bases from V and 1 base from J; junction bases left unmatched: 9. The CDR3 runs to 15 residues. In germline, CDR1 is ENHRY, CDR2 SYGVKD. Sequenced: PBMCs or a T cell subset sorted from them (not recorded which). This sequence originates from a young man who had mild COVID-19 (a few samples of this study predate the infection). Cell type and time point are not known. The V gene is TRBV10-3, the J gene TRBJ2-3; 10 bases map to TRBD1. The CDR3 coding sequence is TGTGCCGCAGCAACCGGGACAGGGGGCACAGATACGCAGTATTTT. Protein: CAAATGTGGTDTQYF.